This T cell receptor (beta chain) derives from a study of technical replicates of blood from a few donors. The repertoire was sequenced with immunoSEQ multiplex PCR; TCRdb's copy has only in-frame clones and lacks some. Of around 70,000 clones listed, 93% are singletons. There are 14 residues in the CDR3. Germline CDR1 reads ENHRY; CDR2 reads SYGVKD. V was pared by 0 bases and J by 10 bases, with 6 bases of the junction left unmatched. V gene TRBV10-3 combines with J gene TRBJ2-1; TRBD2 matches 7 bases. The sequence came from a human donor in good health. The sample was T cells isolated from PBMCs. CDR3 sequence reads: CAISESDYSGEQFF. The CDR3 DNA reads as TGTGCCATCAGTGAGTCGGACTATAGCGGGGAGCAGTTCTTC.